Below, one T cell receptor (beta chain) is given with its context. This sample was taken from a study of blood T cell repertoires in COVID-19. Study-wide background: T cells, B-cell-depleted T cells, or PBMCs supplied cDNA or gDNA.

V was shortened by 4 bases and J by 5 bases, with 11 bases between the two germline ends. Germline values: CDR1 SQVTM, CDR2 ANQGSEA. CDR3 length equals 12 residues. Original methodology: Reference gene primers were amplified, and this amplification served to estimate nucleated cell counts. Sequencing was performed with immunoSEQ multiplex PCR; in TCRdb, only in-frame clones are kept and a portion is missing. The V and J calls and clone size are taken from that table; D and trimming were inferred from the DNA. The sample carries approximately 300,000 clones, under 90% recorded once. The V gene is TRBV29-1, the J gene TRBJ1-1; perhaps TRBD1 as D (5 bases). This receptor was obtained from a woman in her twenties or thirties with COVID-19, enrolled during active disease. The material sequenced was peripheral blood. The CDR3 sequence is CSVGAQGTEAFF. In DNA, the CDR3 is TGCAGCGTTGGAGCTCAGGGAACTGAAGCTTTCTTT.